The 6 T cell receptor beta chains presented below share a single source sample, sequenced in a study of graft-versus-host responses after intestinal transplantation (dated by TCRdb to the early 2020s). What the time point label conveys for this sample: cells obtained before transplantation from donor or recipient. Mixed lymphocyte reactions plated approximately 200,000 CFSE-labeled pre-transplant responders with approximately 200,000 irradiated violet-dye-labeled stimulators and were cultured for 6 days. The library relied on the immunoSEQ multiplex PCR assay. Not all clones reach the TCRdb copy of this immuneACCESS table, which keeps in-frame sequences only. Checked studies attribute under half of the gap to unresolved V genes and leave the rest unexplained. In this sample the table shows approximately 23,000 clones, 44% of which occur a single time. The ten most abundant clones make up 1.3% to 1.5% of the sample.

Sequences were derived from alloreactive CD8+ T cells from a mixed lymphocyte reaction culture, sampled before transplantation. The sample's cell subset or site label is to be understood as: CFSE-low proliferating T cells sorted from roughly 6-day pre-transplant mixed lymphocyte reaction (GvH or HvG direction). These TCRs come from a human patient who was an organ donor for intestinal transplantation.

J is TRBJ1-2 and V is TRBV5-5; D not resolved. The germline CDR1 and CDR2 sequences are SGHKS and YYEKEE (reference sequence). CDR3 length: 17 residues. The V end was cut by 0 bases, the J end by 3 bases, with 18 bases between. The CDR3 sequence is CASSLGWVFLRDYGYTF. CDR3 nucleotide sequence: TGTGCCAGCAGCTTGGGATGGGTCTTCCTGAGGGACTATGGCTACACCTTC.

This clone was seen a handful of times. This CDR3 is CASSPGGRRGMETQYF. Here the CDR3 DNA reads TGTGCCAGCAGCCCTGGGGGGCGTAGGGGAATGGAGACCCAGTACTTC. This chain joins TRBV7-8 and TRBJ2-5; D tentatively fits TRBD1 or TRBD2 (6 bases each). The CDR3 has 16 amino acids. Trimming left V 5 bases short and J 5 bases short, with 21 bases between. Germline loops: CDR1 SGHVS, CDR2 FQNEAQ. The full variable domain, its missing parts supplied by reference TRBV7-8 and TRBJ2-5, is GAGVSQSPRYKVAKRGQDVALRCDPISGHVSLFWYQQALGQGPEFLTYFQNEAQLDKSGLPSDRFFAERPEGSVSTLKIQRTQQEDSAVYLCASSPGGRRGMETQYFGPGTRLLVL.

V usage is TRBV27 and J usage is TRBJ2-7; the D gene is possibly TRBD2 (7 bases). This CDR3 contains 13 residues. The ends were cut back, 8 bases at V and 0 bases at J, with 11 bases in the middle. The germline CDR1 and CDR2 sequences are MNHEY and SMNVEV (reference sequence). The CDR3 sequence: CASCGGSSYEQYF. CDR3 coding DNA: TGTGCCAGCTGCGGGGGCAGCTCCTACGAGCAGTACTTC.

The sample holds a few counts of this clone. J is TRBJ2-3 and V is TRBV10-2; 7 bases agree with TRBD1. J gave up 0 bases and V 7 bases, and 4 bases lay outside the gene matches. The CDR3 totals 14 residues. Germline V gene sequence: CDR1 WSHSY, CDR2 SAAADI. CDR3 protein: CASIWTGSTDTQYF. CDR3 coding DNA: TGCGCCAGCATCTGGACAGGTAGCACAGATACGCAGTATTTT.

This clone appeared a few times. The genes are TRBV19 and TRBJ2-3; no clear D gene. Per the germline V gene, CDR1 is LNHDA and CDR2 is SQIVND (reference sequence). Deletions cut 4 bases from V and 0 bases from J, with 8 bases between. The CDR3 extends over 14 amino acids. Here the CDR3 reads CASSSGPSTDTQYF. The CDR3 DNA is TGTGCCAGTAGTAGCGGCCCGAGCACAGATACGCAGTATTTT.

This sequence joins TRBV29-1 and TRBJ1-4; TRBD1 is a possible D gene (6 bases). Trimming stripped 3 bases from V and 8 bases from J, with 10 bases between. This CDR3 has 12 amino acids. The V gene's germline CDR1 is SQVTM and CDR2 ANQGSEA. This chain's CDR3 is CSVESDSEKLFF. CDR3 coding DNA: TGCAGCGTTGAGTCGGACAGCGAAAAACTGTTTTTT.